The clone carrying this T cell receptor beta chain turned up a few times. The authors ran a second PCR of about 7 to 11 cycles using a sample-barcoded 5' primer and a J-beta primer mix. TCRdb passed the 5' RACE reads through MiXCR, listing each CDR3 protein once. The sample lists about 970,000 distinct CDR3 sequences; just over 50% were seen once. The CDR3 runs to 14 residues. Germline CDR1 DFQATT, CDR2 SNEGSKA (reference sequence). The V and J ends lost 6 bases and 0 bases respectively, with 13 bases between them. This sample is part of a study of blood T cells in healthy people across ages. The V gene is TRBV20-1, the J gene TRBJ2-3, with D unclear. Sequenced sample: blood. The TCR originated in a woman aged 55-70 years in good health. The CDR3 here is CSAPPKGSTDTQYF. CDR3 nucleotide sequence: TGCAGTGCCCCACCTAAGGGAAGCACAGATACGCAGTATTTT.